The subject of this entry is one T cell receptor beta chain. The data were taken from a study of blood T cell repertoires in COVID-19. Germline V CDR1 and CDR2: SGDLS, YYNGEE. The V segment lost 3 bases and the J segment 3 bases; nucleotides outside the gene matches: 7. The CDR3 has 16 residues. Using immunoSEQ multiplex PCR, the repertoire was profiled, and TCRdb retains in-frame clones only, with some absent. The profile covers 210,000 or so clones, with roughly nine tenths appearing a single time and roughly 2% taken by the ten largest. The source of this sequence is a middle-aged man with active or convalescent COVID-19. The V and J genes are TRBV9 and TRBJ2-2, with 8 bases lining up with TRBD2. The sequenced material came from peripheral blood. In DNA, the CDR3 is TGTGCCAGCAGCGGACGCGCGGGGGGCTACACCGGGGAGCTGTTTTTT. Amino acid sequence: CASSGRAGGYTGELFF.